The 22 T cell receptor beta chains reported below all come from one sample, sequenced in a study of low-dose radiotherapy and immunotherapy resistance in tumors. Specified time point: before trial treatment. First-strand cDNA relied on TRAV- and TRBV-specific primers spanning alpha and beta chains. Over roughly 19 PCR cycles, TCRs were amplified from a constant-region primer and V-primer adapter. TCRdb reprocessed the reads via MiXCR and lists one record per CDR3 protein. Among approximately 84,000 distinct CDR3 sequences listed, roughly 19% were seen once. Here the sequenced sample was PBMCs, taken before treatment. The receptors were gathered from a male donor with prostate cancer.

This clonotype was counted many times. For the CDR3, the DNA is TGTGCCAGCAGTCTTGGGGGGTATCTATTCCAAGAGACCCAGTACTTC. This codes for CASSLGGYLFQETQYF. The gene calls are TRBV12-3 or TRBV12-4 and TRBJ2-5, with D tentatively TRBD2 (6 bases). Trimming pared 5 bases from V and 1 base from J, leaving 17 bases between. This CDR3 region has 16 residues.

This clonotype was seen ten or more times. V usage is TRBV20-1 and J usage is TRBJ2-7; TRBD1 matches at 10 bases. This CDR3 has 13 amino acids. Germline V gene lookup returns CDR1 DFQATT and CDR2 SNEGSKA (reference sequence). V dropped 3 bases and J dropped 7; count of bases not matched to a gene: 6. CDR3 nucleotides: TGCAGTGCTAGGGGGACAGGGGTGTGGGAGCAGTACTTC. It specifies CSARGTGVWEQYF.

This clonotype was seen once. This sequence is one base from a far larger clone and is likely a read error. The chain carries TRBV5-1 and TRBJ2-1; 7 bases align to TRBD2. This CDR3 region has 15 residues. With 2 bases clipped from V and 10 bases from J, the junction kept 12 bases outside the gene matches. Germline CDR1 is SGHRS and CDR2 is YFSETQ. This CDR3 reads CASSFGGGSSYEQFF. The DNA for the CDR3 is TGCGCCAGCAGCTTTGGCGGGGGTTCCTCCTACGAGCAGTTCTTC.

At least ten counts were recorded for this clonotype. V and J are TRBV4-1 and TRBJ1-2; TRBD1 matches at 9 bases. V was pared by 4 bases and J by 2 bases, with 5 bases of the junction left unmatched. This CDR3 is 15 amino acids long. Germline lookup yields CDR1 MGHRA and CDR2 YSYEKL. The DNA of the CDR3 is TGCGCCAGCAGCCTAGGGGGGACAGGGAACTATGGCTACACCTTC. It is translated as CASSLGGTGNYGYTF.

This clonotype was detected many times. J is TRBJ1-2 and V is TRBV7-9, with D tentatively TRBD1 (5 bases). CDR3 size: 13 residues. The ends were cut back, 0 bases at V and 10 bases at J, with 12 bases in the middle. Per germline, CDR1 SEHNR and CDR2 FQNEAQ (reference sequence). CDR3 sequence reads: CASSLASGPDYTF. The CDR3 DNA is TGTGCCAGCAGCTTAGCTTCGGGGCCGGACTACACCTTC.

About this clonotype: A far bigger clonotype differs at one base, so this is likely a read error. V gene TRBV6-8 combines with J gene TRBJ2-1, with D hard to call. The V and J ends lost 8 bases and 13 bases respectively, with 18 bases between them. The CDR3 is 12 amino acids. The germline V gene encodes CDR1 MNHGY and CDR2 SAAAGT. The CDR3 sequence is CASGQDQETQFF. The DNA of the CDR3 is TGTGCCAGCGGGCAGGACCAAGAGACCCAGTTCTTC.

Comments on this clonotype: With a far larger clone one base away, a read error is the likely cause. V is TRBV11-2 and J is TRBJ2-5; tentatively, D is TRBD2 (7 bases). CDR1 and CDR2 from the germline V gene are SGHAT and FQNNGV. Between the trimmed V and J ends, which lost 3 bases and 11 bases, there was a span of 28 bases. This CDR3 spans 17 amino acids. CDR3 loop: CASSFPPVGGAGNEQYF. Written as DNA, the CDR3 is TGTGCCAGCAGCTTCCCGCCCGTGGGGGGGGCCGGGAATGAGCAGTACTTC.

This clonotype was counted at least ten times. The chain employs TRBV3-1 and TRBJ2-5; D remains ambiguous. The CDR3 consists of 11 residues. Germline V gene data show CDR1 as LGHDT and CDR2 as YNNKEL (reference sequence). The V end lost 1 base, the J end lost 4 bases, and 1 base lay between the germline ends. As DNA, the CDR3 is TGTGCCAGCAGCCAAGGAGAGACCCAGTACTTC. Its translation is CASSQGETQYF.

This clonotype was detected many times. CDR3 sequence reads: CASSGQGTVFTEAFF. The CDR3 nucleotides are TGTGCCAGCAGCGGACAGGGGACCGTTTTTACTGAAGCTTTCTTT. This chain links TRBV7-2 with TRBJ1-1; 9 bases match TRBD1. Germline V gives CDR1 SGHTA, CDR2 FQGNSA. The length of the CDR3 is 15 residues. Trimming at V came to 5 bases and at J to 5 bases, leaving 9 bases not matched to a gene.

Ten or more counts support this clonotype. The rearrangement links TRBV7-3 to TRBJ1-2, with TRBD1 matching over 8 bases. Germline V gene lookup returns CDR1 SGHTA and CDR2 FQGTGA. The trim removed 5 bases at V and 7 bases at J, leaving 6 bases unmatched. The CDR3 length is 13 residues. CDR3 residues: CASSQAGTGGYTF. In nucleotides, the CDR3 is TGTGCCAGCAGCCAAGCCGGGACAGGTGGCTACACCTTC. Based on the CDR3 plus reference TRBV7-3 and TRBJ1-2, the full variable domain is GAGVSQTPSNKVTEKGKYVELRCDPISGHTALYWYRQSLGQGPEFLIYFQGTGAADDSGLPNDRFFAVRPEGSVSTLKIQRTERGDSAVYLCASSQAGTGGYTFGSGTRLTVV.

The table lists this clonotype with many counts. The chain uses TRBV5-1 and TRBJ1-2; D remains unclear. The CDR3 is 14 residues long. Trimming left V 0 bases short and J 0 bases short, with 6 bases between. Germline V gene data show CDR1 as SGHRS and CDR2 as YFSETQ. DNA for the CDR3: TGCGCCAGCAGCTTGGACCGGGCTAACTATGGCTACACCTTC. It is translated as CASSLDRANYGYTF.

This clonotype appeared many times. The chain combines TRBV20-1 with TRBJ2-3, with 10 bases lining up with TRBD2. From germline, CDR1 is DFQATT and CDR2 SNEGSKA (reference sequence). V was pared by 0 bases and J by 2 bases, with 11 bases of the junction left unmatched. The CDR3 contains 18 residues. The CDR3: CSARDFLKTSGPTDTQYF. In DNA form, the CDR3 reads TGCAGTGCTAGAGACTTCCTCAAGACTAGCGGGCCCACAGATACGCAGTATTTT.

On this clonotype: With a far larger clone one base away, a read error is the likely cause. The chain has TRBV29-1 and TRBJ2-7; the match to TRBD2 covers 9 bases. The CDR3 length is 15 residues. Losses at the gene ends were 4 bases for V and 7 bases for J; bases not matched to a gene: 14. Germline V gives CDR1 SQVTM, CDR2 ANQGSEA. Here the CDR3 reads CSVGPSGDSYNEQYF. DNA of the CDR3: TGCAGCGTTGGGCCTAGCGGGGACTCCTACAATGAGCAGTACTTC.

This chain joins TRBV18 and TRBJ2-3, with 7 bases identical to TRBD2. Trimming took 6 bases from V and 0 from J; bases not matched to a gene: 6. The CDR3 loop spans 15 amino acids. Germline V lookup: CDR1 KGHSH, CDR2 LQKENI. The CDR3 loop reads CASSQGAGSTDTQYF. Here the CDR3 DNA reads TGTGCCAGCTCGCAGGGAGCGGGGAGCACAGATACGCAGTATTTT.

This clonotype was counted many times. The chain links TRBV27 to TRBJ2-2; D possibly corresponds to TRBD2 (5 bases). The CDR3 extends over 15 amino acids. Germline V CDR1 and CDR2: MNHEY, SMNVEV (reference sequence). V shed 7 bases and J shed 5 bases, with 17 bases lying between them. In nucleotides, the CDR3 is TGTGCCAGCAAAATTTTCCTCCGAGGGACCGGGGAGCTGTTTTTT. Amino acid sequence: CASKIFLRGTGELFF.

This clonotype was recorded at least ten times. The chain links TRBV7-9 to TRBJ2-3; D possibly corresponds to TRBD1 (6 bases). This CDR3 contains 14 residues. With 10 bases removed from V and 2 bases from J, the gap between germline ends came to 16 bases. Looked up from germline, CDR1 is SEHNR and CDR2 is FQNEAQ (reference sequence). The CDR3 loop is CATKPTGNTDTQYF. The CDR3 nucleotides read TGTGCCACCAAACCTACAGGGAACACAGATACGCAGTATTTT.

This clonotype was observed at least ten times. The chain combines TRBV5-1 with TRBJ2-1; 10 nucleotides agree with TRBD2. V gave up 4 bases and J gave up 7 bases; unmatched junction bases: 11. This CDR3 is built from 16 residues. Germline CDR1 reads SGHRS; CDR2 reads YFSETQ. The CDR3 spells CASSRLTSGAGNEQFF. The CDR3, as DNA: TGCGCCAGCAGCCGTCTCACTAGCGGGGCGGGGAATGAGCAGTTCTTC.

This clonotype was seen at least ten times. This rearrangement joins TRBV11-2 to TRBJ2-7; D may be TRBD2 (5 bases). Deletions cut 0 bases from V and 2 bases from J, with 8 bases between. The CDR3 sequence is 14 residues long. Germline loops: CDR1 SGHAT, CDR2 FQNNGV. CDR3 coding DNA: TGTGCCAGCAGCTTAGAACGGGGAACCTACGAGCAGTACTTC. It specifies CASSLERGTYEQYF. Combining the CDR3 with reference TRBV11-2 and TRBJ2-7 gives the whole variable domain EAGVAQSPRYKIIEKRQSVAFWCNPISGHATLYWYQQILGQGPKLLIQFQNNGVVDDSQLPKDRFSAERLKGVDSTLKIQPAKLEDSAVYLCASSLERGTYEQYFGPGTRLTVT.

There are many counts of this clonotype. This rearrangement joins TRBV5-3 to TRBJ2-5; the D is unclear. TRBV5-3 qualifies as an ORF whose function is uncertain. The CDR3 has 15 amino acids. Trimming took off 8 bases at V and 0 bases at J, with 17 bases between the two ends. The CDR3: CASSRGNSYQETQYF. The CDR3 region has the DNA TGTGCCAGCAGCCGCGGCAACTCGTACCAAGAGACCCAGTACTTC.

This clonotype has at least ten counts. This chain connects TRBV10-3 to TRBJ2-7, with 11 nucleotides matching TRBD1. The germline CDR1 and CDR2 sequences are ENHRY and SYGVKD. The CDR3 extends over 17 amino acids. Losses at the gene ends were 3 bases for V and 0 bases for J; bases not matched to a gene: 7. CDR3 bases: TGTGCCATCAGTGAACTGGGACAGGGGGTAGGCTCCTACGAGCAGTACTTC. Its protein is CAISELGQGVGSYEQYF.

This clonotype has ten or more counts. The chain carries TRBV29-1 and TRBJ2-7; D is uncertain. V gave up 5 bases and J gave up 3 bases, with 8 bases separating them. The CDR3 consists of 11 residues. Germline lookup yields CDR1 SQVTM and CDR2 ANQGSEA. CDR3 sequence: CSVQTSYEQYF. The CDR3 region has the DNA TGCAGCGTTCAGACAAGCTACGAGCAGTACTTC.

In its sample, this clonotype was seen many times. This chain links TRBV2 with TRBJ1-5; D gene unclear. Deletions cut 4 bases from V and 0 bases from J, with 10 bases between. The CDR3 covers 15 residues. Per germline, CDR1 SNHLY and CDR2 FYNNEI. CDR3 region: CASSVYGNSNQPQHF. In DNA form, the CDR3 reads TGTGCCAGCAGTGTCTACGGAAATAGCAATCAGCCCCAGCATTTT.